This T cell receptor (beta chain) derives from a study of blood T cell repertoires in COVID-19. The CDR3 is 12 residues long. V was clipped by 3 bases and J by 4 bases, with 9 bases between them. Germline CDR1 is GTSNPN and CDR2 is SVGIG (reference sequence). Data came from immunoSEQ multiplex PCR; TCRdb stores just in-frame clones and leaves some out. The sample lists roughly 130,000 clones; 86% were seen once. The sequenced material came from peripheral blood. V and J are TRBV30 and TRBJ1-2; D is possibly TRBD1 (5 bases). This clonotype was obtained from a middle-aged man with acute or convalescent COVID-19. The DNA of the CDR3 is TGTGCCTGGAGAGGGGATGGCTATGGCTACACCTTC. Encoded protein: CAWRGDGYGYTF.